A selection of T cell receptor beta chains follows, all from one sample in a study of shared clonotypes between healthy human individuals. Libraries were prepared by immunoSEQ multiplex PCR; TCRdb keeps only in-frame clonotypes and omits some of them. The data hold a few million clones, with around nine tenths observed a single time. The sequencing input was naive CD4+ T cells sorted from blood. These receptors were obtained from a man younger than 35 in good health. Each CDR3 is given with its conserved first and last residue. Fields, in order: D gene, V gene, clone size, J gene, CDR3 DNA, CDR3 protein. A D gene is named only where the DNA matches it firmly. Rows may omit the clone size; those that give it use once, few, many or a size class.

>TRBD2|TRBV10-1|.|TRBJ2-5
TGCGCCAGCACTATGAGGTCTAGCGGGGGGTACCTGCAAGAGACCCAGTACTTC
CASTMRSSGGYLQETQYF
>TRBD1|TRBV18|once|TRBJ1-3
TGTGCCAGCTCACTCGATCTCGGGACAGTCGGCTCTGGAAACACCATATATTTT
CASSLDLGTVGSGNTIYF
>.|TRBV21-1|.|TRBJ1-5
TGTGCCAGCAGCAAGGACGGATACAATCAGCCCCAGCATTTT
CASSKDGYNQPQHF
>.|TRBV10-1|.|TRBJ2-2
TGCGCCAGCAGTCGGGATACCACCGGGGAGCTGTTTTTT
CASSRDTTGELFF
>.|TRBV7-9|.|TRBJ1-1
TGTGCCAGCAATAAAGGGTTGAACACTGAAGCTTTCTTT
CASNKGLNTEAFF
>TRBD2|TRBV5-1|.|TRBJ2-3
TGCGCCAGCAGCTTCGGCGGGGGGGCCGGCACAGATACGCAGTATTTT
CASSFGGGAGTDTQYF
>.|TRBV7-2|.|TRBJ2-1
TGTGCCAGCAGCTTAATCGCCAATGAGCAGTTCTTC
CASSLIANEQFF
>.|TRBV6-1|few|TRBJ1-5
TGTGCCAGCAGTGAGCAGGGCGCAAATCAGCCCCAGCATTTT
CASSEQGANQPQHF
>TRBD1|TRBV5-1|.|TRBJ1-2
TGCGCCAGCAGCCTGACAGGGGGCAGACGTCGTGGCTACACCTTC
CASSLTGGRRRGYTF
>TRBD1|TRBV10-3|.|TRBJ1-4
TGTGCCATCAGTGATAGGACAGGGGGCGAAAAACTGTTTTTT
CAISDRTGGEKLFF
>TRBD1|TRBV7-9|.|TRBJ2-5
TGTGCCAGCAGCCTGGGACAGGGGATCCAAGAGACCCAGTACTTC
CASSLGQGIQETQYF
>.|TRBV7-2|.|TRBJ2-7
TGTGCCAGCAGCTTACTAGGGCAGGGCCACGAGCAGTACTTC
CASSLLGQGHEQYF
>.|TRBV2|.|TRBJ1-1
TGTGCCAGCAGTTCTCAGGGTAGGGTTGAAGCTTTCTTT
CASSSQGRVEAFF
>TRBD1|TRBV29-1|.|TRBJ2-3
TGCAGCGTGTTTACGGGACAGGGGTGGGATACGCAGTATTTT
CSVFTGQGWDTQYF
>.|TRBV6-5|.|TRBJ2-7
TGTGCCAGCAGTTCCCCTATGGTTGGCGCCCTTTACGAGCAGTACTTC
CASSSPMVGALYEQYF
>TRBD2|TRBV11-2|.|TRBJ2-1
TGTGCCAGCAGCCTACGGGGGGTCAATGAGCAGTTCTTC
CASSLRGVNEQFF
>TRBD2|TRBV7-8|once|TRBJ2-3
TGTGCCAGCAGCTTTAAGGGACTAGAAGCAGATACGCAGTATTTT
CASSFKGLEADTQYF
>TRBD1|TRBV5-1|.|TRBJ2-7
TGCGCCAGCAGCTTAACGGGACAGGGGGTCCACGAGCAGTACTTC
CASSLTGQGVHEQYF
>TRBD1|TRBV4-1|.|TRBJ1-3
TGCGCCAGCAGCCCAACAGGGGTCGGAAACACCATATATTTT
CASSPTGVGNTIYF
>.|TRBV11-2|.|TRBJ2-1
TGTGCCAGCAGCTTAGAAGTCAGCAATGAGCAGTTCTTC
CASSLEVSNEQFF
>TRBD1|TRBV5-4|.|TRBJ2-3
TGTGCCAGCAGCACTCGACAGGGGGCAGATACGCAGTATTTT
CASSTRQGADTQYF
>.|TRBV2|.|TRBJ2-1
TGTGCCAGCACTGCGGGATACAATGAGCAGTTCTTC
CASTAGYNEQFF
>TRBD1|TRBV25-1|.|TRBJ1-1
TGTGCCAGCAGTGGAGCTACAGGGGGCGTCGCTGAAGCTTTCTTT
CASSGATGGVAEAFF
>.|TRBV5-6|few|TRBJ1-6
TGTGCCAGCAGCCTCGACAGCCGTTTTAATTCACCCCTCCACTTT
CASSLDSRFNSPLHF
>.|TRBV18|.|TRBJ1-2
TGTGCCAGCTCACCACGGGGAGGGGATGCCTATGGCTACACCTTC
CASSPRGGDAYGYTF
>.|TRBV10-3|once|TRBJ1-4
TGTGCCATCAGGGCAGGGAACACTAATGAAAAACTGTTTTTT
CAIRAGNTNEKLFF
>TRBD1|TRBV5-1|.|TRBJ1-2
TGCGCCAGCAGCGAGACAGGGGGCAGGGGCTATGGCTACACCTTC
CASSETGGRGYGYTF
>TRBD1|TRBV19|.|TRBJ1-1
TGTGCCAGTAGCTCGACAGGGATGGGGGGAGCTTTCTTT
CASSSTGMGGAFF
>.|TRBV7-2|.|TRBJ2-7
TGTGCCAGCAGCTTTACGTTTTCTTACGAGCAGTACTTC
CASSFTFSYEQYF
>.|TRBV30|.|TRBJ1-3
TGTGCCTGGAGCCCTGGAAACACCATATATTTT
CAWSPGNTIYF
>.|TRBV10-3|.|TRBJ1-5
TGTGCCATCACAGCGGGCGGCAATCAGCCCCAGCATTTT
CAITAGGNQPQHF
>TRBD1|TRBV5-1|.|TRBJ1-4
TGCGCCAGCAGCTTGGGGACAGGGGGGAACGGTAATGAAAAACTGTTTTTT
CASSLGTGGNGNEKLFF
>.|TRBV5-6|.|TRBJ1-5
TGTGCCAGCAGCTTGGGGTCGAAGAATCAGCCCCAGCATTTT
CASSLGSKNQPQHF
>TRBD1|TRBV27|few|TRBJ2-7
TGTGCCAGCAGGCGCACAGGGGTCATCCACGAGCAGTACTTC
CASRRTGVIHEQYF
>.|TRBV6-6|.|TRBJ1-2
TGTGCCAGCAGTTTGACAGGTGGCTACACCTTC
CASSLTGGYTF
>.|TRBV6-5|.|TRBJ2-5
TGTGCCAGCACCCAACGAGGGGAAGGGGGGACCCAGTACTTC
CASTQRGEGGTQYF
>TRBD1|TRBV5-1|.|TRBJ2-1
TGCGCCAGCAGCTTTATTACAGGGGCAGGCAATGAGCAGTTCTTC
CASSFITGAGNEQFF
>.|TRBV9|.|TRBJ1-2
TGTGCCAGCAGCTCTTTCCGGGGCGCTGGCTACACCTTC
CASSSFRGAGYTF
>.|TRBV30|.|TRBJ1-1
TGTGCCTGGAGTGTACTTAGGTTTCGGGACACTGAAGCTTTCTTT
CAWSVLRFRDTEAFF
>.|TRBV7-2|.|TRBJ1-5
TGTGCCAGCAGCCCCACAGGGTTTTATGGCGGCAATCAGCCCCAGCATTTT
CASSPTGFYGGNQPQHF
>TRBD1|TRBV6-1|.|TRBJ1-6
TGTGCCAGCAGTGATGACAGGGGTAATTCACCCCTCCACTTT
CASSDDRGNSPLHF
>.|TRBV6-5|.|TRBJ2-1
TGTGCCAGCAGTGCAGGTTACAATGAGCAGTTCTTC
CASSAGYNEQFF
>TRBD2|TRBV2|.|TRBJ2-1
TGTGCCAGCAGTGACCGAAGCGCCACACTAGCGACAAGATACAATGAGCAGTTCTTC
CASSDRSATLATRYNEQFF
>.|TRBV6-5|few|TRBJ1-6
TGTGCCAGCAGGAAGGGGGGGATTTGGTCACCCCTCCACTTT
CASRKGGIWSPLHF
>TRBD1|TRBV7-2|.|TRBJ1-2
TGTGCCAGCAGCTCGGCAGGGGGAGGAAATGGCTACACCTTC
CASSSAGGGNGYTF
>TRBD2|TRBV2|.|TRBJ2-7
TGTGCCAGCATCCTCGGCGGGGGCTCCTACGAGCAGTACTTC
CASILGGGSYEQYF
>TRBD1|TRBV19|few|TRBJ2-7
TGTGCCAGTAGTAGAACGGGACAGGGGTTCAACGAGCAGTACTTC
CASSRTGQGFNEQYF
>TRBD1|TRBV28|.|TRBJ1-1
TGTGCCAGCAGCTACCGGACAGGGTACACTGAAGCTTTCTTT
CASSYRTGYTEAFF
>TRBD1|TRBV5-1|.|TRBJ2-3
TGCGCCAGCAGCTCACAGGGGGTAGATACGCAGTATTTT
CASSSQGVDTQYF
>.|TRBV11-2|few|TRBJ1-1
TGTGCCAGCAGCACGGAAAGGGGGGACACTGAAGCTTTCTTT
CASSTERGDTEAFF
>.|TRBV29-1|.|TRBJ2-3
TGCAGCGTTGATAGGGCGCAGTATTTT
CSVDRAQYF
>TRBD1|TRBV2|.|TRBJ2-7
TGTGCCAGCAGAGAACAGGGGGCTAACGAGCAGTACTTC
CASREQGANEQYF
>TRBD1|TRBV4-1|once|TRBJ2-5
TGCGCCAGCAGCCAACTAGGGACAGTCCAGGAGACCCAGTACTTC
CASSQLGTVQETQYF
>TRBD2|TRBV30|.|TRBJ2-4
TGTGCCTGGAGTGGGGGAGGGGAGGACATTCAGTACTTC
CAWSGGGEDIQYF
>.|TRBV9|.|TRBJ1-5
TGTGCCAGCAGCGTAGGGGGGGTACAGCCCCAGCATTTT
CASSVGGVQPQHF